The next 25 T cell receptor beta chains were all read from a single sample in a study of blood T cell repertoires in COVID-19. Repertoires were generated with immunoSEQ multiplex PCR, while TCRdb's copy carries only in-frame clones and drops some. The repertoire holds about 65,000 clones, approximately 80% seen once, with about 16% in the top ten. The sample was peripheral blood. Every receptor here comes from a man at least 80 years old with acute or convalescent COVID-19.

The DNA of the CDR3 is TGTGCAAGTCGCTTAGAAGGGGTAAAGGGGGTTGATGGAAACACCATATATTTT. Residues: CASRLEGVKGVDGNTIYF. The chain combines TRBV12-2 with TRBJ1-3; TRBD1 is taken as the D call from the table, unchecked against the DNA. TRBV12-2 is recorded as a pseudogene. The CDR3 spans 18 residues.

The chain recombines TRBV10-3 with TRBJ1-1; D gene unclear. With 4 bases removed from V and 4 bases from J, the gap between germline ends came to 4 bases. The CDR3 spans 11 residues. In germline, CDR1 is ENHRY, CDR2 SYGVKD. DNA for the CDR3: TGTGCCATCAGTGCGGGCACTGAAGCTTTCTTT. Its protein product is CAISAGTEAFF.

Comments on this clone: The conserved closing phenylalanine or tryptophan is absent in this CDR3, likely reflecting a read error. No DNA is shown, since the ends of the CDR3 on it are uncertain; the CDR3 is the one TCRdb lists. This chain connects TRBV6-1 to TRBJ1-2; TRBD1 is the table's D call, not checked against the DNA. The germline V gene has CDR1 MNHNS and CDR2 SASEGT. Ends included, the CDR3 has 12 residues. The CDR3: CASSDTDRAYIV.

The chain employs TRBV14 and TRBJ2-5, with D possibly being TRBD2 (5 bases). Trimming cost V 3 bases and J 0 bases, with 14 bases left between them. Germline V CDR1 and CDR2: SGHDN, FVKESK. The CDR3 extends over 16 amino acids. The CDR3: CASSHSPGLNQETQYF. The CDR3 nucleotides read TGTGCCAGCAGCCACAGCCCTGGACTGAACCAAGAGACCCAGTACTTC. The full variable domain, completed using reference TRBV14 and TRBJ2-5, is EAGVTQFPSHSVIEKGQTVTLRCDPISGHDNLYWYRRVMGKEIKFLLHFVKESKQDESGMPNNRFLAERTGGTYSTLKVQPAELEDSGVYFCASSHSPGLNQETQYFGPGTRLLVL.

Worth noting for this clone: The sample has other DNA sequences that encode this CDR3 too. The chain has TRBV27 and TRBJ2-7; 9 bases align to TRBD1. Germline CDR1 MNHEY, CDR2 SMNVEV (reference sequence). This CDR3 spans 15 amino acids. The V segment lost 5 bases and the J segment 3 bases; nucleotides outside the gene matches: 8. CDR3 in DNA: TGTGCCAGCAGTAAAACAGGGGGCGAAGACTACGAGCAGTACTTC. Protein: CASSKTGGEDYEQYF.

The V gene is TRBV1, the J gene TRBJ2-2; the table's D call TRBD2 went unverified against the DNA. TRBV1 is reported as a pseudogene. CDR3 length: 15 residues. The CDR3 region is CTSSRRLAVTGELFF. In nucleotides, the CDR3 is TGCACCAGCAGCCGACGACTAGCGGTCACCGGGGAGCTGTTTTTT.

V gene TRBV19 combines with J gene TRBJ1-4; D call uncertain. The CDR3 has 14 residues. The V and J ends lost 4 bases and 4 bases respectively, with 10 bases between them. Germline V gives CDR1 LNHDA, CDR2 SQIVND (reference sequence). CDR3 DNA sequence: TGTGCCAGTAGTAACCGGGGTTTTAATGAAAAACTGTTTTTT. Its translation is CASSNRGFNEKLFF.

The chain is built from TRBV2 and TRBJ1-5, with a weak D call TRBD1 (6 bases). V lost 5 bases, J lost 8 bases, and 16 bases lay in between. This CDR3 has 14 residues. From germline, CDR1 is SNHLY and CDR2 FYNNEI. In nucleotides, the CDR3 is TGTGCCAGCAGTCCACAGGGATTAAATGAGCCCCAGCATTTT. This codes for CASSPQGLNEPQHF.

Remarks on this clone: A junction end diverges from the germline sequence, so it may reflect a read error. The chain couples TRBV5-1 to TRBJ1-4; 9 bases map to TRBD1. The germline gives CDR1 SGHRS, CDR2 YFSETQ. This CDR3 has 15 amino acids. The CDR3 coding sequence is TGCGCCAGCGGCTTGGGGACAGGGTTGGGAGAAAAACTGTTTTTT. Translated: CASGLGTGLGEKLFF. The whole variable domain, filled in from reference TRBV5-1 and TRBJ1-4, reads KAGVTQTPRYLIKTRGQQVTLSCSPISGHRSVSWYQQTPGQGLQFLFEYFSETQRNKGNFPGRFSGRQFSNSRSEMNVSTLELGDSALYLCASGLGTGLGEKLFFGSGTQLSVL.

This clone was seen once. The chain carries TRBV7-8 and TRBJ2-1; TRBD2 might be the D (6 bases). In germline, CDR1 is SGHVS, CDR2 FQNEAQ. The CDR3 loop spans 14 amino acids. Trimming stripped 2 bases from V and 8 bases from J, with 13 bases between. The CDR3 here is CASSLTPSEDEQFF. The CDR3 region has the DNA TGTGCCAGCAGCTTAACTCCTAGCGAGGATGAGCAGTTCTTC.

This clone was recorded a few times. The sample holds other DNA sequences that translate to the same CDR3. The chain links TRBV2 to TRBJ2-5, with unresolved D. The CDR3 is 13 residues long. Between the trimmed V and J ends, which lost 4 bases and 5 bases, there was a span of 11 bases. Germline CDR1 and CDR2: SNHLY and FYNNEI. The DNA for the CDR3 is TGTGCCAGCAGTGGATCCGGGTTGGAGACCCAGTACTTC. It codes for CASSGSGLETQYF.

The chain carries TRBV30 and TRBJ1-2, with D perhaps matching TRBD1 (5 bases). Germline assignment: CDR1 GTSNPN and CDR2 SVGIG (reference sequence). V lost 1 base, J lost 3 bases, and 9 bases lay in between. This CDR3 region has 13 residues. The CDR3 protein is CAWSGGADYGYTF. In DNA form, the CDR3 reads TGTGCCTGGAGTGGGGGCGCGGACTATGGCTACACCTTC.

In this sample, this clone turned up a few times. This chain uses TRBV5-1 with TRBJ2-5; 7 bases agree with TRBD2. Germline CDR1 SGHRS, CDR2 YFSETQ. This CDR3 has 15 amino acids. Trimming cost V 1 base and J 5 bases; bases outside gene matches: 8. The CDR3 DNA reads as TGCGCCAGCAGCTTGAGAGTCGCGGGGGACGAGACCCAGTACTTC. It codes for CASSLRVAGDETQYF.

This clone was observed once. This chain uses TRBV5-8 with TRBJ2-4, with 12 bases aligning to TRBD2. In germline, CDR1 is SGHTS, CDR2 YDEGEE. The CDR3 spans 18 residues. Trimming took 0 bases from V and 7 from J; bases not matched to a gene: 11. The DNA of the CDR3 is TGTGCCAGCAGCTTGGAAGCTCCTAGCGGGGGGGCGGGTAACATTCAGTACTTC. Its translation: CASSLEAPSGGAGNIQYF.

The chain couples TRBV10-2 to TRBJ2-1; 10 nucleotides match TRBD1. Per germline, CDR1 WSHSY and CDR2 SAAADI. The CDR3 is 15 residues long. Losses at the gene ends were 10 bases for V and 6 bases for J; bases not matched to a gene: 12. CDR3 DNA: TGCGCCACCAAATCTCGACAGGGGGCTGGCAATGAGCAGTTCTTC. Translation: CATKSRQGAGNEQFF.

The chain combines TRBV7-3 with TRBJ2-1; 7 nucleotides line up with TRBD2. This CDR3 comprises 16 residues. The junction had 8 bases not matched to a gene; V was cut back by 4 bases and J by 2 bases. Germline V lookup: CDR1 SGHTA, CDR2 FQGTGA. DNA for the CDR3: TGTGCCAGCAGCTCCTCAGGCGGGGGTCCCTACAATGAGCAGTTCTTC. Protein product: CASSSSGGGPYNEQFF. Variable domain in full (rest from reference TRBV7-3 and TRBJ2-1): GAGVSQTPSNKVTEKGKYVELRCDPISGHTALYWYRQSLGQGPEFLIYFQGTGAADDSGLPNDRFFAVRPEGSVSTLKIQRTERGDSAVYLCASSSSGGGPYNEQFFGPGTRLTVL.

The chain has TRBV19 and TRBJ1-2; TRBD1 might be the D (6 bases). The CDR3 loop spans 15 amino acids. Germline lookup yields CDR1 LNHDA and CDR2 SQIVND (reference sequence). V shed 4 bases and J shed 0 bases, with 12 bases lying between them. CDR3 loop: CASSRITGTNYGYTF. In DNA, the CDR3 is TGTGCCAGTAGTAGAATAACAGGGACTAACTATGGCTACACCTTC.

This chain uses TRBV18 with TRBJ2-3, with D tentatively TRBD1 (5 bases). CDR1 and CDR2 from the germline V gene are KGHSH and LQKENI. Trimming cost V 1 base and J 4 bases, with 9 bases left between them. CDR3 length: 14 residues. For the CDR3, the DNA is TGTGCCAGCTCACCACGCCAGGGCCCAGATACGCAGTATTTT. Its protein is CASSPRQGPDTQYF.

This rearrangement joins TRBV2 to TRBJ2-2, with a weak D call TRBD1 (6 bases). The CDR3 covers 15 residues. CDR1 SNHLY and CDR2 FYNNEI come from the germline V gene. Trimming left V 6 bases short and J 0 bases short, with 11 bases between. The CDR3 reads CASRTGTTNTGELFF. The CDR3 DNA reads as TGTGCCAGCAGGACCGGGACAACGAACACCGGGGAGCTGTTTTTT.

J is TRBJ1-2 and V is TRBV27; TRBD1 might be the D (6 bases). The CDR3 loop spans 13 amino acids. Trimming left V 2 bases short and J 6 bases short, with 10 bases between. Germline V gives CDR1 MNHEY, CDR2 SMNVEV (reference sequence). The CDR3 bases are TGTGCCAGCAGTTTAGGCAGGGGAGATGGCTACACCTTC. Amino acids: CASSLGRGDGYTF.

The CDR3 reads CASSGPGDTGELFF. DNA of the CDR3: TGTGCCAGCAGTGGGCCAGGGGACACCGGGGAGCTGTTTTTT. The chain recombines TRBV2 with TRBJ2-2, with a tentative D call TRBD1 (6 bases). Trimming cost V 4 bases and J 3 bases, with 9 bases left between them. CDR3 length: 14 residues. Germline V CDR1 and CDR2: SNHLY, FYNNEI. The entire variable domain, with the rest obtained from reference TRBV2 and TRBJ2-2, is as follows: EPEVTQTPSHQVTQMGQEVILRCVPISNHLYFYWYRQILGQKVEFLVSFYNNEISEKSEIFDDQFSVERPDGSNFTLKIRSTKLEDSAMYFCASSGPGDTGELFFGEGSRLTVL.

The chain couples TRBV5-1 to TRBJ2-5; 10 bases are a match to TRBD1. The CDR3 is 16 residues long. Germline V gene data show CDR1 as SGHRS and CDR2 as YFSETQ. V lost 4 bases, J lost 5 bases, and 11 bases stayed unmatched. CDR3 loop: CASSNDRGRFVETQYF. The CDR3, as DNA: TGCGCCAGCAGCAATGACAGGGGGCGCTTCGTCGAGACCCAGTACTTC.

The chain is built from TRBV19 and TRBJ1-5; maybe TRBD1 (6 bases). The CDR3 length is 14 residues. V lost 7 bases to trimming and J lost 0 bases, with 10 bases between them. Germline CDR1 LNHDA, CDR2 SQIVND (reference sequence). The CDR3 DNA sequence: TGTGCCAGTATTAGGACAGATAGCAATCAGCCCCAGCATTTT. Residues: CASIRTDSNQPQHF.

The V gene is TRBV28, the J gene TRBJ1-4, with 8 nucleotides matching TRBD1. The CDR3 has 14 amino acids. The germline CDR1 and CDR2 sequences are MDHEN and SYDVKM. The V and J ends lost 3 bases and 9 bases, in that order; junction bases with no gene match: 6. CDR3: CASSLSGGRKKLFF. The CDR3 DNA is TGTGCCAGCAGTTTGTCAGGGGGCAGGAAAAAACTGTTTTTT.

The rearrangement uses TRBV11-3 and TRBJ1-4, with 9 bases aligning to TRBD1. J lost 5 bases, V lost 3 bases, and 4 bases had no gene match. CDR1 SGHNT and CDR2 YENEEA come from the germline V gene. The CDR3 consists of 15 residues. This CDR3 is CASSFGGTGNEKLFF. The DNA of the CDR3 is TGTGCCAGCAGCTTCGGAGGGACAGGGAATGAAAAACTGTTTTTT.